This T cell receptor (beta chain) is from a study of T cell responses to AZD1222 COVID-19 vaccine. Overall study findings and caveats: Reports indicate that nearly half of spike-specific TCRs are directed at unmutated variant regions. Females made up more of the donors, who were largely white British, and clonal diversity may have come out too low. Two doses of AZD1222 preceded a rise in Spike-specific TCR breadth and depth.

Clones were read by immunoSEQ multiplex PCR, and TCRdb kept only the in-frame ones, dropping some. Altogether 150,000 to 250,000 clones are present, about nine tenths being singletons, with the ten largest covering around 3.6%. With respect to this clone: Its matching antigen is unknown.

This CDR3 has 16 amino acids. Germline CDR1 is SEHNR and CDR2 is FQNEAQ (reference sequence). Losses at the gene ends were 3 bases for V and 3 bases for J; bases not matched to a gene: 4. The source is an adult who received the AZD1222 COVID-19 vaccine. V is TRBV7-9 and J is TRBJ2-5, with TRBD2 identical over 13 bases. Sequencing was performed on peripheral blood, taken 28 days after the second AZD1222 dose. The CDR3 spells CASSLAGTSGKETQYF. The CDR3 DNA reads TGTGCCAGCAGCTTGGCCGGGACTAGCGGGAAAGAGACCCAGTACTTC.